The TCR beta chain described here comes from a study of CD8 T cell repertoires and HIV-1 epitope variants. Study background: Controls were a CMV, EBV and flu peptide pool, Ebola AY9 negative control, and no-peptide well.

Trimming cost V 1 base and J 5 bases, with 12 bases left between them. CDR1 is SGHDN and CDR2 is FVKESK in the germline V gene. This CDR3 spans 14 amino acids. Only one count was recorded for this clone. Its antigen is unidentified. Clones were sequenced by immunoSEQ multiplex PCR, and TCRdb holds only the in-frame ones, with some missing. Of about 4,900 clones listed, 50% to 75% are singletons. Whole-study results and caveats: Of fewer than 10 antigen-specific beta clonotypes, 6 or 7 appeared to cross-react with escape variants.

Input material: cultured CD8+ T cells derived from PBMCs. This receptor was obtained from a male donor with HIV. J is TRBJ2-7 and V is TRBV14, with D perhaps matching TRBD1 or TRBD2 (5 bases each). The CDR3 loop reads CASSQALGEHEQYF. CDR3 DNA sequence: TGTGCCAGCAGCCAAGCTTTAGGGGAGCACGAGCAGTACTTC.